Shown below are 2 T cell receptor beta chains from a single sample sequenced in a study of blood T cells in healthy people across ages (dated by TCRdb to 2013 to 2016). The receptor library was made with 5' RACE. The sample was run on an Illumina HiSeq 2500. A second PCR of roughly 7 to 12 cycles was run with a J-beta primer mix and a sample-barcoded 5' primer. The raw public reads went through TCRdb reprocessing: fastp at Q25, MiXCR clone calling, in-frame beta chains kept. One record per CDR3 amino acid sequence lists the most common genes and DNA. The sample table holds about 1,500,000 distinct CDR3 sequences, of which 42% were seen once. 6.5% to 10% of the sample lies in the top ten. The specimen sequenced was blood. These receptors were taken from a woman between 18 and 29 years old in good health.

This clonotype was recorded a few times. The chain combines TRBV12-3 or TRBV12-4 with TRBJ1-1, with D possibly TRBD1 on 6 matching bases. Trimming removed 5 bases at V and 1 base at J, with 11 bases between. The CDR3 consists of 14 residues. The CDR3 spells CASSGPGENTEAFF. The CDR3 DNA follows: TGTGCCAGCAGTGGCCCAGGGGAGAACACTGAAGCTTTCTTT.

The chain links TRBV7-6 to TRBJ1-1, with 7 nucleotides matching TRBD1. The germline CDR1 and CDR2 sequences are SGHVS and FNYEAQ. Trimming removed 5 bases from V and 4 bases from J; junction bases left unmatched: 10. The CDR3 is made up of 15 amino acids. In DNA form, the CDR3 reads TGTGCCAGCAGCGCAAGACAGGGAGACGGCACTGAAGCTTTCTTT. Translation: CASSARQGDGTEAFF.